This T cell receptor (beta chain) emerged from a study of blood T cell repertoires in COVID-19. Study details: T cells, B-cell-depleted T cells, or PBMCs provided the cDNA or gDNA that served as material.

Study processing details: It was from reference gene primer amplification that nucleated cell counts were estimated. Profiled with immunoSEQ multiplex PCR; TCRdb holds only in-frame clones, not every one. V and J calls and clone size are copied from that table; D and trimming were computed from the DNA. The data contain 320,000 or so clones, 88% of them singletons. Recovered participants had two consecutive negative NP/OP PCR tests, healthcare professional clearance, or symptom resolution. V lost 5 bases, J lost 3 bases, and 13 bases lay in between. The germline V gene encodes CDR1 LNHDA and CDR2 SQIVND (reference sequence). The CDR3 totals 15 residues.

This chain connects TRBV19 to TRBJ1-4, with D hard to call. Sequencing used PBMCs or T cells enriched from blood (not recorded which). This receptor was taken from a man aged 25-40 years who had recovered from COVID-19. This CDR3 is CASSPPGMANEKLFF. The CDR3 nucleotides are TGTGCCAGTAGTCCACCAGGCATGGCTAATGAAAAACTGTTTTTT.